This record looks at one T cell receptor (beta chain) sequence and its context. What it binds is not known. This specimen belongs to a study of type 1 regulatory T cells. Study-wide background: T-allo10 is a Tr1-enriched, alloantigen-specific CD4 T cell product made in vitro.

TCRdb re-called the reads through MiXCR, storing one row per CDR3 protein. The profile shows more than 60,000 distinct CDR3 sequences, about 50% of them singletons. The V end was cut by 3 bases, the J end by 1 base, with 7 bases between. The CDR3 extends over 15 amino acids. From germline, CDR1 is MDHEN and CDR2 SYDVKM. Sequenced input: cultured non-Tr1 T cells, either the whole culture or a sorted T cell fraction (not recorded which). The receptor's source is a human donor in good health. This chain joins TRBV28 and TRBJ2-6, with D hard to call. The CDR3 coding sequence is TGTGCCAGCAGTTTCGTCGGGTCTGGGGCCAACGTCCTGACTTTC. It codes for CASSFVGSGANVLTF.